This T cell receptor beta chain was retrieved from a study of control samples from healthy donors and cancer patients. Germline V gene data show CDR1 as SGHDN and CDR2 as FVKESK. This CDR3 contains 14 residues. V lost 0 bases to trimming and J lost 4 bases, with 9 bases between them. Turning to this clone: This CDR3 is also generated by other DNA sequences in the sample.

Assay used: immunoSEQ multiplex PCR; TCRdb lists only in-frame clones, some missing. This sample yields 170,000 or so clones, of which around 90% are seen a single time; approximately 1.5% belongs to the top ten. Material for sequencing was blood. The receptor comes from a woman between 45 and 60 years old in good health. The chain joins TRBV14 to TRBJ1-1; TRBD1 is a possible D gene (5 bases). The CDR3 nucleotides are TGTGCCAGCAGCCAAGAGTCTAGGGGCACTGAAGCTTTCTTT. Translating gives CASSQESRGTEAFF.